Below are 7 T cell receptor beta chains sequenced from a single sample in a study of cytomegalovirus exposure and HLA in healthy donors. PCR was performed using 60 Vbeta and 13 Jbeta primers. The table came from immunoSEQ multiplex PCR; TCRdb's copy has only in-frame clones and leaves some out. Among some 180,000 clones listed, around 74% were seen once. The specimen was PBMCs. These receptors originate from a male donor in good health and CMV-seronegative.

V gene TRBV7-7 combines with J gene TRBJ2-7; TRBD1 matches at 12 bases. The CDR3 length is 14 residues. Germline V gene data show CDR1 as SSHAT and CDR2 as FNYEAQ (reference sequence). Trimming took 5 bases from V and 6 from J; bases not matched to a gene: 5. The CDR3 DNA reads TGTGCCAGCAGCCTCGGGACAGGGGGCTCCGAGCAGTACTTC. Translation gives CASSLGTGGSEQYF.

The chain combines TRBV7-2 with TRBJ2-7, with D possibly TRBD2 on 5 matching bases. The CDR3 runs 15 residues. Trimming took 1 base from V and 2 from J, leaving 12 bases between them. Per germline, CDR1 SGHTA and CDR2 FQGNSA. This CDR3 reads CASSLGGRGTYEQYF. Written as DNA, the CDR3 is TGTGCCAGCAGCTTAGGAGGGAGAGGAACCTACGAGCAGTACTTC.

The CDR3: CASSPSGFNGDTQYF. CDR3 nucleotide sequence: TGTGCCAGCAGTCCCAGCGGGTTTAATGGAGACACGCAGTATTTT. J is TRBJ2-3 and V is TRBV28, with a possible D match to TRBD2 (6 bases). Germline V lookup: CDR1 MDHEN, CDR2 SYDVKM. CDR3 size: 15 residues. The V end was cut by 5 bases, the J end by 9 bases, with 21 bases between.

The chain joins TRBV30 to TRBJ2-1, with 10 positions matching TRBD1. Germline loops: CDR1 GTSNPN, CDR2 SVGIG (reference sequence). V was pared by 3 bases and J by 12 bases, with 17 bases of the junction left unmatched. The CDR3 runs to 16 residues. The CDR3 protein is CAWRKFDRGPFDPQFF. The CDR3 DNA reads as TGTGCCTGGAGGAAATTCGACAGGGGGCCTTTTGACCCGCAGTTCTTC.

Here the CDR3 reads CASSPLGGGVAGANVLTF. The CDR3 nucleotides are TGTGCCAGCAGCCCCCTAGGAGGGGGCGTGGCTGGGGCCAACGTCCTGACTTTC. The V gene is TRBV9, the J gene TRBJ2-6; tentative D call: TRBD1 (7 bases). V lost 4 bases to trimming and J lost 2 bases, with 19 bases between them. Germline V gene data show CDR1 as SGDLS and CDR2 as YYNGEE. The CDR3 runs to 18 residues.

The chain joins TRBV19 to TRBJ1-4; D unresolved. The CDR3 is made up of 13 amino acids. The V gene lost 7 bases and the J gene lost 8 bases, with 14 bases spanning the gap. Looked up from germline, CDR1 is LNHDA and CDR2 is SQIVND (reference sequence). CDR3 loop: CASTLNPGEKLFF. The DNA of the CDR3 is TGTGCCAGTACCCTCAACCCGGGGGAAAAACTGTTTTTT.

This clone appeared a few times. The chain carries TRBV28 and TRBJ1-2; tentative D call: TRBD1 (5 bases). The V end was cut by 7 bases, the J end by 3 bases, with 12 bases between. CDR3 size: 13 residues. CDR1 is MDHEN, CDR2 SYDVKM, per germline. The CDR3 sequence: CASTSGGDYGYTF. In nucleotides, the CDR3 is TGTGCCAGCACCTCCGGGGGGGACTATGGCTACACCTTC.